This T cell receptor beta chain was identified in a study of cytomegalovirus exposure and HLA in healthy donors. Study conclusions and caveats: For TCR beta chains, V- and J-gene trimming was later linked to a missense DCLRE1C variant.

60 Vbeta and 13 Jbeta primers were used in PCR. Profiling relied on immunoSEQ multiplex PCR, and the TCRdb table lists in-frame clones only, not all of them. Counted here are tens of thousands of clones, roughly 82% occurring once; the ten biggest clones make up 15% to 20%. About this clone itself: The antigen is undetermined.

Looked up from germline, CDR1 is MNHEY and CDR2 is SMNVEV (reference sequence). The CDR3 has 14 residues. The trim removed 3 bases at V and 0 bases at J, leaving 0 bases unmatched. The chain carries TRBV27 and TRBJ1-1; 8 bases align to TRBD1. The sequence derives from a man between 65 and 85 years old in good health and CMV-seropositive. The specimen was PBMCs. The CDR3 here is CASSLTGVNTEAFF. The CDR3 bases are TGTGCCAGCAGTTTGACAGGGGTGAACACTGAAGCTTTCTTT.